This T cell receptor beta chain originates from a study of T cell responses to AZD1222 COVID-19 vaccine. Findings and limits, study-wide: Donors, mostly white British, included more females; clonal diversity was possibly underestimated. At 160-218 and 743-854, vaccine-associated CD4 TCRs were dominant, and they spanned spike. Baseline serology detected seropositivity in only a handful of AZD1222 recipients.

Second doses at about 4 or about 12 weeks were pooled. Profiled with immunoSEQ multiplex PCR; TCRdb holds only in-frame clones, not every one. The table has approximately 100,000 clones, roughly 88% seen once. A word on this clone: Its antigen is still unknown.

This clonotype was sampled from an adult who received the AZD1222 COVID-19 vaccine. Sequences were derived from peripheral blood, sampled 28 days after the second AZD1222 dose.

The CDR3 loop is CASSQGGYTF. The CDR3 DNA reads as TGTGCCAGCTCGCAGGGGGGCTACACCTTC. V and J are TRBV28 and TRBJ1-2, with D possibly being TRBD1 (6 bases). Germline CDR1 reads MDHEN; CDR2 reads SYDVKM. Trimming took off 8 bases at V and 8 bases at J, with 9 bases between the two ends. The CDR3 sequence is 10 residues long.